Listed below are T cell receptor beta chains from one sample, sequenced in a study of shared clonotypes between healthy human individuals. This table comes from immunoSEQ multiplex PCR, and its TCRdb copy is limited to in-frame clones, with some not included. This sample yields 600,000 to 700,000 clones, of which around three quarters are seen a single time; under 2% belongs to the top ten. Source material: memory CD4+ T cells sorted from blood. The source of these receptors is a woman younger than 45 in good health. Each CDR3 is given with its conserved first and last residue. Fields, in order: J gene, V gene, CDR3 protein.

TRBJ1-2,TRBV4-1,CASSQAEGGFATGYTF
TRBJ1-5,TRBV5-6,CASRVDRVNQPQHF
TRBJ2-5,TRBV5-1,CASSDGQFQETQYF
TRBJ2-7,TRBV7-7,CASSLSQGPTYEQYF
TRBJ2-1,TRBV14,CASSLTSGSFNEQFF
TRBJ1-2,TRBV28,CASRNYRVESAYGYTF
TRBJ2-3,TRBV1,CTSSQTTSTDTQYF
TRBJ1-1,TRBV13,CASSTTTGGPFAEAFF
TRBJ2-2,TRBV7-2,CASSLLAGGGNGELFF
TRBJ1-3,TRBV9,CASSAGTAGNTIYF
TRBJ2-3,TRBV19,CASSIAFRSDTQYF
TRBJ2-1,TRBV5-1,CASSLTSGTYNEQFF
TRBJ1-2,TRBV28,CASSDRVRGYTF
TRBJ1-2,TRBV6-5,CASSPTGANYGYTF
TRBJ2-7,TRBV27,CASSGQGTSGRVGEQYF
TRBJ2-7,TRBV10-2,CATEPGTASSYEQYF
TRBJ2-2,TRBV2,CASSGRGGDTGELFF
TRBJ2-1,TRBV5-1,CASSPTLAGVGNEQFF
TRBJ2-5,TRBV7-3,CASSLTMGQETQYF
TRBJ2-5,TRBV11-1,CASSLNGAEETQYF
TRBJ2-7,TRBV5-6,CASSTTGDRGYF
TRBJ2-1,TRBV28,CASSFMGQQYNEQFF